These T cell receptor delta chains were read from a single sample in a study of gamma-delta chains in newborns, infants, children. TCRdb redid the clone calls on the reads with CATT. This table has roughly 4,000 delta-chain clones, roughly two fifths appearing once. The input for sequencing was blood, taken at week 6. The source of these receptors is a child who was a newborn, infant or young child, either healthy, febrile or measles-vaccinated (not recorded which). The conserved cysteine and the conserved F or W are not part of the CDR3 here.

TRDJ1 TRDV1 ALGELSRGGPRGTDKLI
TRDJ1 TRDV1 ALGKGGLPTLYWGKTDKLI
TRDJ1 TRDV2 ACDTVLGLPSYTDKLI
TRDJ2 TRDV3 AVTGDLTAQLF
TRDJ3 TRDV2 ACDTPGGPSSWDTRQMF
TRDJ1 TRDV2 ACDPLGDLLLPYTDKLI
TRDJ1 TRDV2 ACDLLDKLI
TRDJ1 TRDV3 AFSYSLQPSWGIRGLTDKLI
TRDJ1 TRDV2 ACDILGDTYTDKLI
TRDJ1 TRDV1 ALGPPRTDKLI
TRDJ1 TRDV3 AFRPYVLGDIADKLI
TRDJ1 TRDV1 ALGERSPQLWAMNWGIRPYTDKLI
TRDJ1 TRDV2 ACDTVGGDYTDKLI
TRDJ1 TRDV1 ALGNIALLPLGDTGKLI
TRDJ1 TRDV2 STGGYILPTLYTDKLI
TRDJ1 TRDV1 ALWELAARQLGDDTDKLI
TRDJ1 TRDV1 ALGEPLACLLGDTVYTDKLI
TRDJ1 TRDV1 ALGASSYWNPKPDKLI
TRDJ1 TRDV2 ACDTSCLLGDRDTDKLI
TRDJ1 TRDV1 ALGEPFVRSLYWGRNTDKLI
TRDJ1 TRDV1 ALGKPPSYWGIRGGTDKLI
TRDJ1 TRDV3 AFIFPTHELWGIRTDKLI
TRDJ1 TRDV1 ALGELLPTDVYWGANYTDKLI
TRDJ1 TRDV1 ALGELKKGYLPQGDTFPTDKLI
TRDJ1 TRDV3 AFSPKTLYTPYTDKLI
TRDJ1 TRDV2 ACDNWGIFDKLI
TRDJ1 TRDV1 APGELVSQNLYWGTDVYTDKLI
TRDJ2 TRDV2 ACDTVGDTRAAQLF
TRDJ1 TRDV1 ALGEVGSYRMEKPYTDKLI
TRDJ1 TRDV3 ASTRTPGCWGASYTDKLI
TRDJ3 TRDV2 ACDTVWTGGPSSWDTRQMF
TRDJ3 TRDV1 ALGSPRDLPPSTGGHFSWDTRQMF
TRDJ2 TRDV2 ACDTLTGGYLTAQLF
TRDJ1 TRDV2 ACDTVGDEDKLI
TRDJ3 TRDV2 ACDATGGLSSWDTRQMF
TRDJ1 TRDV2 ACDTEFIRHGDDKLI
TRDJ1 TRDV3 AFSAFLRLGGPYTDKLI
TRDJ3 TRDV2 ACDPLSLGDTPWDTRQMF
TRDJ1 TRDV2 ACDHYHSRHWGIPGDTDKLT
TRDJ1 TRDV2 ACDPLLGVLQHTDKLI
TRDJ1 TRAV29/DV5 AASVEGYVTDKLI
TRDJ1 TRDV2 ACVPSSARTGGYAADKLI
TRDJ3 TRDV2 ACDTVSAGDTSRWDTRQMF
TRDJ1 TRDV1 ALGELGGEELI
TRDJ1 TRDV1 ALGGISGSHTDKLI
TRDJ1 TRDV2 ACQWLDVGLDTDKLI
TRDJ1 TRDV3 ALPSTDPDWGLHLDKLI
TRDJ1 TRDV1 ALGPNPRNWGTHTDKLI
TRDJ1 TRAV29/DV5 AASATGVLYTDKLI
TRDJ1 TRDV1 ALGESASLGSCYTDKLI
TRDJ1 TRDV3 ALPPSPGDPRALLDKLI
TRDJ1 TRDV1 ALGELGVSTGGPYTDKLI
TRDJ1 TRDV1 ALGERMGQLPMHTGNTDKLI